This TCR beta chain was sequenced during a study of metastatic and nonmetastatic thyroid tumors. Study-level background: Malignant thyroid and benign thyroid patients provided blood and tumor or nodule tissue whose repertoires were compared.

TCRdb ran MiXCR on the PCR reads. This sample has under 40,000 clones; approximately 17% occur once, and the top ten carry 5% to 8%. The length of the CDR3 is 13 residues. CDR1 is SNHLY, CDR2 FYNNEI, per germline. With 2 bases removed from V and 10 bases from J, the gap between germline ends came to 12 bases. Patients had received no treatment of any kind before thyroid surgery. In this sample, this clone is medium-sized (0.01 to 0.1%). The rearrangement links TRBV2 to TRBJ2-1; no definite D call. The specimen sequenced was blood. The source of this sequence is a male donor with papillary thyroid cancer or a benign thyroid nodule (not recorded which). Some clones in this sample may be carry-over from other donors' samples. CDR3 coding DNA: TGTGCCAGCAGTGAAAACGCCTACCTCGAGCAGTTCTTC. Its protein is CASSENAYLEQFF.